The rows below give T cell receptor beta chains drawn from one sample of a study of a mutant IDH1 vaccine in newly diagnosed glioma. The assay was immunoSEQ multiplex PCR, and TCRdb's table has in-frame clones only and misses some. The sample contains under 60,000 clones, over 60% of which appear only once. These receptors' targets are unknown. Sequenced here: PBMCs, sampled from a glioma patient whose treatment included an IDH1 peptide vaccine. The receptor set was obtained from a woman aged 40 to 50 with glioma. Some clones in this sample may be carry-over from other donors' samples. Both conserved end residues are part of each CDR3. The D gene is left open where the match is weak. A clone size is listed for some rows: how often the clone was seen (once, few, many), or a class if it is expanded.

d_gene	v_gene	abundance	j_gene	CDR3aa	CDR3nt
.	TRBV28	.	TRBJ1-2	CASSLGGNYGYTF	TGTGCCAGCAGTTTGGGAGGAAACTATGGCTACACCTTC
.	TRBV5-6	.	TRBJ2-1	CASSSMGDNEQFF	TGTGCCAGCAGCTCCATGGGGGACAATGAGCAGTTCTTC
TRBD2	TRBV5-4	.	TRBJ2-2	CASGRGANTGELFF	TGTGCCAGCGGTCGGGGGGCGAACACCGGGGAGCTGTTTTTT
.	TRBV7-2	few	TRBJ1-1	CASSSFGLNTEAFF	TGTGCCAGCAGTTCTTTTGGGTTGAACACTGAAGCTTTCTTT
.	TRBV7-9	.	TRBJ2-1	CASSLLTGSYNEQFF	TGTGCCAGCAGCTTACTTACAGGGTCATACAATGAGCAGTTCTTC
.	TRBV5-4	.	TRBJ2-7	CASSLRGEQYF	TGTGCCAGCAGCTTACGGGGCGAGCAGTACTTC
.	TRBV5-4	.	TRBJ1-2	CASSFPGLGYGYTF	TGTGCCAGCAGCTTTCCAGGGCTTGGATATGGCTACACCTTC
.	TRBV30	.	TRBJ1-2	CACKTGDGYTF	TGTGCCTGTAAAACAGGCGATGGCTACACCTTC
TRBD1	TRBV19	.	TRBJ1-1	CASSIERRDRPNTEAFF	TGTGCCAGTAGTATAGAGAGACGGGACAGGCCTAACACTGAAGCTTTCTTT
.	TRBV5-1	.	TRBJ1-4	CASSSGSADEKLFF	TGCGCCAGCAGCTCCGGATCTGCGGATGAAAAACTGTTTTTT
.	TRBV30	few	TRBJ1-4	CAWSVQAREKLFF	TGTGCCTGGAGTGTACAGGCTCGGGAAAAACTGTTTTTT
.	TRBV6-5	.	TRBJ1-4	CASSSPGRWEKLFF	TGTGCCAGCAGTTCCCCCGGGCGGTGGGAAAAACTGTTTTTT
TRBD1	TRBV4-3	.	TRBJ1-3	CASSLHRGGGNTIYF	TGCGCCAGCAGCCTTCACAGGGGAGGAGGAAACACCATATATTTT
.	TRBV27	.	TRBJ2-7	CASSRRGSLFEQYF	TGTGCCAGCAGCCGCAGAGGATCCCTTTTCGAGCAGTACTTC
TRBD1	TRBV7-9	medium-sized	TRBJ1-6	CASAPGTGKSPLHF	TGTGCCAGCGCCCCCGGGACAGGGAAGTCACCCCTCCACTTT
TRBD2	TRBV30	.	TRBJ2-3	CAGTSGGDTQYF	TGTGCCGGGACTAGCGGGGGGGATACGCAGTATTTT
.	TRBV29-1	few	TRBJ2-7	CSVGWGGPNSGNEQYF	TGCAGCGTTGGGTGGGGAGGACCTAACTCAGGAAACGAGCAGTACTTC
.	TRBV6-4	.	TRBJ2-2	CASSDVANTGELFF	TGTGCCAGCAGTGACGTAGCCAACACCGGGGAGCTGTTTTTT
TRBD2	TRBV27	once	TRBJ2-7	CASKVSGGSSYEQYF	TGTGCCAGCAAGGTGTCGGGGGGTAGCTCCTACGAGCAGTACTTC
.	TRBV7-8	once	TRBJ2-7	CASSVDGRAGYEQYF	TGTGCCAGCAGCGTAGACGGACGAGCCGGCTACGAGCAGTACTTC
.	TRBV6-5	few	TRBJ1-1	CASSPEDTYTEAFF	TGTGCCAGCAGTCCCGAGGACACCTACACTGAAGCTTTCTTT
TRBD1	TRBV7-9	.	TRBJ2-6	CASSQSRDRGRGGANVLTF	TGTGCCAGCAGCCAATCCCGGGACAGGGGGCGAGGTGGGGCCAACGTCCTGACTTTC